This T cell receptor beta chain came from a study of T-cell reconstitution after alpha-beta-depleted transplantation in children. General study findings and limits: One year after transplant, T-cell counts and diversity came mostly from newly produced T cells.

Unique molecular identifiers were incorporated when the TCRbeta library was constructed. TCRdb processed the PCR reads anew with MiXCR; each CDR3 protein has one entry. The table records 180,000 or so distinct CDR3 sequences, roughly 6% of them present only once. The V and J ends lost 6 bases and 6 bases, in that order; junction bases with no gene match: 5. The germline gives CDR1 DFQATT, CDR2 SNEGSKA (reference sequence). This CDR3 is built from 13 residues. At least ten counts were recorded for this clonotype. Its antigen is still unknown. The sample here was PBMCs, taken before TCRalphabeta/CD19-depleted stem cell transplant. The sequence was collected from a girl under three years old with combined immunodeficiency, due to receive a stem cell transplant. V is TRBV20-1 and J is TRBJ2-1; 10 bases map to TRBD2. The CDR3 coding sequence is TGCAGTGCCCTAGCGGGGGATTTCAATGAGCAGTTCTTC. It is translated as CSALAGDFNEQFF.